The clone carrying this TCR beta chain showed up just a few times. No antigen is known for it. Using its own MiXCR run on the reads, TCRdb lists one record per CDR3 protein. The sample has about 600,000 distinct CDR3 sequences; 20% to 25% are singletons. These data belong to a study of T cell repertoires in cytomegalovirus infection. Whole-study context: CMV infection plus the matching HLA type was flagged by public TCR beta signatures.

Per germline, CDR1 ENHRY and CDR2 SYGVKD. The CDR3 consists of 18 residues. Trimming stripped 1 base from V and 5 bases from J, with 23 bases between. The study's findings and limits: Identification of carriers of CMV plus the relevant HLA was performed using cumulative public TCR beta family frequency. Clonotype analysis showed dominance of the ex vivo response by HLA-C-restricted CMV-specific TCR beta clonotypes.

This clonotype was sampled from a human donor in good health (CMV status not recorded). Some clones in this sample may be carry-over from other donors' samples. The chain has TRBV10-3 and TRBJ1-2, with D perhaps matching TRBD1 (5 bases). The sample consisted of CD8+ T cells from PBMCs. CDR3 sequence (DNA): TGTGCCATCAGTGAGTACCAGGGCAAGTTCGGCCTAATGTATGGCTACACCTTC. Translating it yields CAISEYQGKFGLMYGYTF.